This TCR beta chain was retrieved from a study of T cell responses to AZD1222 COVID-19 vaccine. Study-wide results and caveats: Unmutated variant regions are reportedly targeted by nearly half of spike-specific TCRs.

The CDR3 is 13 amino acids. Germline V gene data show CDR1 as MNHEY and CDR2 as SVGEGT. V was pared by 0 bases and J by 3 bases, with 6 bases between. Comment on this clone: Its antigen is undetermined.

Some clones are missing from TCRdb's copy, which holds only in-frame ones; the method was immunoSEQ multiplex PCR. Of some 91,000 clones listed, around nine tenths are singletons. This TCR was recovered from an adult in good health. This specimen consisted of peripheral blood, obtained on day 0 of AZD1222 vaccination. The J gene is TRBJ2-7, the V gene TRBV6-2 or TRBV6-3; D gene uncertain. The CDR3 sequence: CASSYSGLYEQYF. Here the CDR3 DNA reads TGTGCCAGCAGTTACTCGGGTCTCTACGAGCAGTACTTC.